These T cell receptor beta chains were read from a single sample in a study of blood T cell repertoires in COVID-19. Libraries were prepared by immunoSEQ multiplex PCR; TCRdb keeps only in-frame clonotypes and omits some of them. The data contain 350,000 to 450,000 clones, approximately 92% of them singletons. Sample: PBMCs or T cells enriched from blood (not recorded which). These receptors were obtained from a man aged 25-45 years who had recovered from COVID-19. The conserved cysteine and the conserved F or W are not part of the CDR3 here. Fields, in order: clone size, V gene, J gene, CDR3 protein. Not every row has a clone size; where given, it reads once, few, many or a size class.

>-|TRBV29-1|TRBJ2-3
SVGLSGTSTDTQY
>-|TRBV25-1|TRBJ2-7
ASSESTGFGEQY
>-|TRBV5-1|TRBJ2-3
ASSLGGTGADTQY
>-|TRBV7-8|TRBJ2-7
ASRPTGTYEQY
>once|TRBV11-2|TRBJ2-2
ASSPQPLGGAHTGELF
>-|TRBV12-5|TRBJ2-7
ASGLRGRVPYEQY
>-|TRBV10-1|TRBJ2-5
ASSDDQETQY
>-|TRBV12-5|TRBJ1-3
ASGLTRQTHTIY
>-|TRBV5-1|TRBJ2-7
ASSLMVGGSSYEQY
>-|TRBV7-2|TRBJ1-3
ASSLAHQTRNTIY
>-|TRBV7-2|TRBJ1-5
ASSLGAGGGQPQH
>-|TRBV28|TRBJ1-5
ASKESGQGAGNQPQH
>-|TRBV27|TRBJ1-2
ASSLSAGQGVYGYT
>-|TRBV11-3|TRBJ2-7
ASRPHGLAGVEQY
>-|TRBV2|TRBJ1-3
ASRGTVGNTIY
>-|TRBV18|TRBJ2-6
ASSPPRLAGANVLT
>-|TRBV9|TRBJ2-5
ASSVAGAEQETQY
>once|TRBV11-2|TRBJ1-3
ASSLRLQGRSTIY
>-|TRBV24-1|TRBJ1-4
ATSDPGSANEKLF
>-|TRBV29-1|TRBJ1-1
SATGQGGTEAF
>-|TRBV5-4|TRBJ2-7
ASSPSPSGNEQY
>-|TRBV3-1/TRBV3-2|TRBJ2-7
ASSHAGGRGHEQY
>few|TRBV10-2|TRBJ2-3
ASSSNTDTQY
>-|TRBV6-5|TRBJ2-3
ASSRSGSYADTQY
>-|TRBV5-1|TRBJ1-1
ASSPEGTGSPEAF
>-|TRBV5-1|TRBJ1-2
ASSLGDSNYGYT
>-|TRBV6-5|TRBJ2-7
ASSSLRDRPR
>once|TRBV11-3|TRBJ2-3
ASSEGQNTDTQY
>-|TRBV5-4|TRBJ2-1
ASSPPSGTGYNEQF